This T cell receptor beta chain derives from a study of T-cell reconstitution after alpha-beta-depleted transplantation in children. On this clonotype itself: Its antigen is still unknown.

The study's findings and limits: Alpha-beta T cells present about two months after transplant were reported to originate from several hundred expanded graft clones. It was surviving recipient T cells and thymic progenitors that gave some patients high TCRbeta diversity at day 60. T cells produced anew were the main source of T-cell counts and diversity one year after transplant.

A TCRbeta library incorporating unique molecular identifiers was prepared. From the PCR reads, TCRdb called clonotypes with MiXCR, one entry per CDR3 protein. The sample has 550,000 to 800,000 distinct CDR3 sequences; about an eighth are singletons. Germline values: CDR1 DFQATT, CDR2 SNEGSKA (reference sequence). The length of the CDR3 is 18 residues. V shed 5 bases, J shed 2 bases, and the junction held 17 bases outside the gene matches. The sequence was obtained from a girl aged 2-10 years with congenital amegakaryocytic thrombocytopenia, due to receive a stem cell transplant. The input for sequencing was PBMCs, taken before TCRalphabeta/CD19-depleted stem cell transplant. The chain combines TRBV20-1 with TRBJ2-1; TRBD2 agrees at 8 bases. The CDR3 spells CSAPPPGLAGYPYNEQFF. CDR3 DNA sequence: TGCAGTGCTCCGCCGCCGGGATTAGCGGGATACCCCTACAATGAGCAGTTCTTC.